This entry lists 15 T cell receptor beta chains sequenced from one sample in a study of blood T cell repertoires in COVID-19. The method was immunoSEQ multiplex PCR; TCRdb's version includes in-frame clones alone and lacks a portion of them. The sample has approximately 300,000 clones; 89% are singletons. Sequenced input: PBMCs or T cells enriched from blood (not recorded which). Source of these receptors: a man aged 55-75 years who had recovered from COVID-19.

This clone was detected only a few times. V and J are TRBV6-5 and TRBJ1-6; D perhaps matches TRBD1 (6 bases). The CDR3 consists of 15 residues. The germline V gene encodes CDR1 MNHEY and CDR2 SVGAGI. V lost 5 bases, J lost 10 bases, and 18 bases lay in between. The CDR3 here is CASSPQGLLGSPLHF. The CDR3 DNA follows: TGTGCCAGCAGTCCCCAGGGGCTCCTTGGCTCACCCCTCCACTTT.

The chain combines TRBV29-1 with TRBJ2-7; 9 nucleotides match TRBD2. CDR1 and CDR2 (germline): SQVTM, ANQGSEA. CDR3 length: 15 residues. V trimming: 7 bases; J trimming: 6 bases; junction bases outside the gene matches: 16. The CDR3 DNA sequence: TGCAGCGCTGGGGGCCTAGCGGGGAGGATTGGCGAGCAGTACTTC. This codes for CSAGGLAGRIGEQYF.

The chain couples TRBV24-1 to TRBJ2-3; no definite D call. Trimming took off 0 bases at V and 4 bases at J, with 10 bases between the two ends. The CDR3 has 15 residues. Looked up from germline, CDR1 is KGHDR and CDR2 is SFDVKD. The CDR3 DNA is TGTGCCACCAGTGATTTGGCTAGTTCATCAGATACGCAGTATTTT. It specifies CATSDLASSSDTQYF.

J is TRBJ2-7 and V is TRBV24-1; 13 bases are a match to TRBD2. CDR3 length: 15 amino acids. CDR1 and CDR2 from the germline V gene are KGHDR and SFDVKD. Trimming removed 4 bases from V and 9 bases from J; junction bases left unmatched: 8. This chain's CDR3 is CATSETSGRAFGQYF. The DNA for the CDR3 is TGTGCCACCAGTGAAACTAGCGGGAGGGCCTTTGGGCAGTACTTC.

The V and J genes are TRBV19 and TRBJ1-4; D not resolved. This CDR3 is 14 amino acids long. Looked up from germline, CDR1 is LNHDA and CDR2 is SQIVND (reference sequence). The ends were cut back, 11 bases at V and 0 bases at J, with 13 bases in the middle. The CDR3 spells CAVSGGATNEKLFF. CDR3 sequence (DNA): TGTGCCGTGTCCGGAGGTGCAACTAATGAAAAACTGTTTTTT.

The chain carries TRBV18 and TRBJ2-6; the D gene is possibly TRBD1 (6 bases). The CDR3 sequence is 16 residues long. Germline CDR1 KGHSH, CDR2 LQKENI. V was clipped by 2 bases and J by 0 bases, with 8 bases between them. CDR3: CASSPTGSSGANVLTF. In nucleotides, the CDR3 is TGTGCCAGCTCACCAACAGGGAGCTCTGGGGCCAACGTCCTGACTTTC.

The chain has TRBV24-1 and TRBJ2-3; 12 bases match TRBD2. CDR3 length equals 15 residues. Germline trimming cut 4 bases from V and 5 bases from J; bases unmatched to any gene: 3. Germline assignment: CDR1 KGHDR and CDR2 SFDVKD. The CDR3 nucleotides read TGTGCCACCAGTGACAGACTAGCGGGAGAAGATACGCAGTATTTT. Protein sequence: CATSDRLAGEDTQYF.

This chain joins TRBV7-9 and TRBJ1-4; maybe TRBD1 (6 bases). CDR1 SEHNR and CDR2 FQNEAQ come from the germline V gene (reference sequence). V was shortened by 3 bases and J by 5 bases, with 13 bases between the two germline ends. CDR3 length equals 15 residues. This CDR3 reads CASSFGRGVNEKLFF. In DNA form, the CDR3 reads TGTGCCAGCAGCTTCGGGAGGGGGGTGAATGAAAAACTGTTTTTT.

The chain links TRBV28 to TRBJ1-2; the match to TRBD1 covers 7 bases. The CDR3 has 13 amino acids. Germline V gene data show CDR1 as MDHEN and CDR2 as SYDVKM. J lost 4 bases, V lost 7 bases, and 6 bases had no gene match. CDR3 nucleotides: TGTGCCAGCAACCCGACAGGGAGCTATGGCTACACCTTC. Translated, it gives CASNPTGSYGYTF.

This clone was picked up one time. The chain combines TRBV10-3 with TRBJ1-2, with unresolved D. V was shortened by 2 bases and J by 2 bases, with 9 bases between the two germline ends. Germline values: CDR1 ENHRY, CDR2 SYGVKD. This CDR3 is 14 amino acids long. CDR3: CAISELQANYGYTF. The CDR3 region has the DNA TGTGCCATCAGTGAGCTCCAGGCCAACTATGGCTACACCTTC.

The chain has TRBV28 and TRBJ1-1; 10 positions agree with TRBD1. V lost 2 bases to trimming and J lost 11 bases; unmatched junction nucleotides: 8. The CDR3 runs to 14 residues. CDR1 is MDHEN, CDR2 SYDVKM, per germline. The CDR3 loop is CASSLVDRGLGAFF. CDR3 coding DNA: TGTGCCAGCAGTTTAGTAGACAGGGGGCTAGGGGCTTTCTTT.

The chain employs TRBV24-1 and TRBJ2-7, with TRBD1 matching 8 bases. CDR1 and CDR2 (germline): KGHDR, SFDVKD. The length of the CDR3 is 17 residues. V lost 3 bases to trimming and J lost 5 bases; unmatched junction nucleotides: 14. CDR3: CATSDRNPRTGWDEQYF. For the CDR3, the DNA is TGTGCCACCAGTGATCGAAATCCTCGGACAGGGTGGGACGAGCAGTACTTC.

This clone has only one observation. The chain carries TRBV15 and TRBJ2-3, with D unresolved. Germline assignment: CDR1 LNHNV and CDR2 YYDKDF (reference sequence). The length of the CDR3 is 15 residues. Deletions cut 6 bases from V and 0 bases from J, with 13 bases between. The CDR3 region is CATREQSSSTDTQYF. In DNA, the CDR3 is TGTGCCACCAGGGAACAGAGTTCTAGCACAGATACGCAGTATTTT. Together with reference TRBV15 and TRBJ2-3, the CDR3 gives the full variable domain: DAMVIQNPRYQVTQFGKPVTLSCSQTLNHNVMYWYQQKSSQAPKLLFHYYDKDFNNEADTPDNFQSRRPNTSFCFLDIRSPGLGDTAMYLCATREQSSSTDTQYFGPGTRLTVL.

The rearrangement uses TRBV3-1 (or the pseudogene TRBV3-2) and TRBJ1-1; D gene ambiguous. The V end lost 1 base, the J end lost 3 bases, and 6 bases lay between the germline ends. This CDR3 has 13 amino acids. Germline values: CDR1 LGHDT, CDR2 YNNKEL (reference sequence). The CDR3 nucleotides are TGTGCCAGCAGCCAAGCGGGGTACACTGAAGCTTTCTTT. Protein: CASSQAGYTEAFF.

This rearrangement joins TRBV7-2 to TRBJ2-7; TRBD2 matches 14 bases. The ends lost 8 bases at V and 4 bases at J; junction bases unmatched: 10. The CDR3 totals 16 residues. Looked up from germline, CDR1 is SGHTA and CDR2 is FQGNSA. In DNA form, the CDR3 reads TGTGCCAGCGGCGGGACTAGCGGGAGTCTGGGTTACGAGCAGTACTTC. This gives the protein CASGGTSGSLGYEQYF. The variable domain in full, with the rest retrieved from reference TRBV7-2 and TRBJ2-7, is GAGVSQSPSNKVTEKGKDVELRCDPISGHTALYWYRQSLGQGLEFLIYFQGNSAPDKSGLPSDRFSAERTGGSVSTLTIQRTQQEDSAVYLCASGGTSGSLGYEQYFGPGTRLTVT.